A single sample gave rise to the 7 T cell receptor beta chains below, sequenced in a study of identical twins (dated by TCRdb to the mid-2010s). The library was generated by 5' RACE. The sequencer listed for this sample is Illumina HiSeq 2000. Clones were called with MiXCR by TCRdb after fastp trimmed the public reads at Q25, and only in-frame beta chains were retained. Identical CDR3 protein sequences are pooled into one entry, listed with their most common genes and DNA. This sample comprises approximately 1.8 million distinct CDR3 sequences, more than 30% of them detected only once. The ten largest clones take up about 0.25% of the sample. The source material was cord blood. The source of these receptors is a newborn girl in good health.

The rearrangement links TRBV20-1 to TRBJ2-4; 8 bases align to TRBD1. Unmatched junction bases numbered 5, after V lost 1 base and J lost 3 bases. Germline V gene data show CDR1 as DFQATT and CDR2 as SNEGSKA (reference sequence). The CDR3 length is 15 residues. In nucleotides, the CDR3 is TGCAGTGCTAGAGTAGGCGGGACAGGCAAAAACATTCAGTACTTC. It is translated as CSARVGGTGKNIQYF.

This clonotype was seen a single time. The chain links TRBV12-3 or TRBV12-4 to TRBJ2-2; 7 nucleotides match TRBD2. CDR3 length: 15 residues. V trimming: 7 bases; J trimming: 4 bases; junction bases outside the gene matches: 9. The CDR3 nucleotides are TGTGCCAGCACTCTGAGCGGGGTCTTCACCGGGGAGCTGTTTTTT. The encoded protein is CASTLSGVFTGELFF.

To note about this clonotype: The germline gene is not matched at one end of the junction; a read error may be the cause. The V and J genes are TRBV29-1 and TRBJ2-3; tentative D call: TRBD2 (5 bases). Germline loops: CDR1 SQVTM, CDR2 ANQGSEA. The length of the CDR3 is 15 residues. The CDR3 loop is CSVEGGFEGQDTHYF. DNA of the CDR3: TGCAGCGTTGAAGGGGGTTTCGAGGGCCAGGATACGCACTATTTT.

This chain links TRBV4-2 with TRBJ1-2; D unresolved. CDR1 and CDR2 (germline): LGHNA, YNFKEQ. V was shortened by 3 bases and J by 1 base, with 15 bases between the two germline ends. The CDR3 runs 16 residues. The CDR3 reads CASSHQGGEVNYGYTF. In DNA, the CDR3 is TGTGCCAGCAGCCATCAAGGCGGGGAGGTTAACTATGGCTACACCTTC.

This clonotype was detected many times. This chain uses TRBV27 with TRBJ1-6; maybe TRBD1 (6 bases). Germline CDR1 is MNHEY and CDR2 is SMNVEV (reference sequence). Trimming took off 2 bases at V and 0 bases at J, with 8 bases between the two ends. CDR3 length: 16 residues. The CDR3 sequence is CASSLTRGSYNSPLHF. The CDR3 bases are TGTGCCAGCAGTTTAACCAGGGGCTCCTATAATTCACCCCTCCACTTT.

V and J are TRBV7-9 and TRBJ1-4; D unresolved. The CDR3 extends over 12 amino acids. V gave up 5 bases and J gave up 6 bases, with 7 bases separating them. The germline gives CDR1 SEHNR, CDR2 FQNEAQ (reference sequence). The CDR3 loop reads CASSPQDEKLFF. DNA of the CDR3: TGTGCCAGCAGCCCCCAGGATGAAAAACTGTTTTTT.

The gene calls are TRBV20-1 and TRBJ1-6, with a possible D match to TRBD1 (5 bases). The ends were cut back, 3 bases at V and 0 bases at J, with 9 bases in the middle. The CDR3 runs to 15 residues. Per the germline V gene, CDR1 is DFQATT and CDR2 is SNEGSKA (reference sequence). In DNA, the CDR3 is TGCAGTGCTAGCCGACAGAACTCCTATAATTCACCCCTCCACTTT. Translation gives CSASRQNSYNSPLHF.